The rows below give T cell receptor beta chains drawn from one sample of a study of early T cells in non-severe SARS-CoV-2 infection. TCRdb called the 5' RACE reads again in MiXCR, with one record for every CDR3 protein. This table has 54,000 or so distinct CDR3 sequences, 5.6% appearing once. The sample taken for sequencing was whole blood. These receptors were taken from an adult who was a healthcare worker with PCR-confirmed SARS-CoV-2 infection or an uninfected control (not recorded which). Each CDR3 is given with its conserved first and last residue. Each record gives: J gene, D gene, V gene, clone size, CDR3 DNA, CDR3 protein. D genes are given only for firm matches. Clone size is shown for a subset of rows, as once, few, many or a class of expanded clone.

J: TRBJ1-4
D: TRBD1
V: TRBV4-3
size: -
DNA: TGCGCCAGCAGCCAAGACCCCCCAAGGGACAGTAATGAAAAACTGTTTTTT
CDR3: CASSQDPPRDSNEKLFF

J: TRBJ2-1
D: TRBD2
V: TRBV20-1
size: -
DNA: TGCAGTGCTCACCACACTGGCGGGAGGGGTAATGAGCAGTTCTTC
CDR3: CSAHHTGGRGNEQFF

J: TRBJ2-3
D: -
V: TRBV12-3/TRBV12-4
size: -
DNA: TGTGCCAGCAGTTTAGCGGGCATAGGAGATACGCAGTATTTT
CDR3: CASSLAGIGDTQYF

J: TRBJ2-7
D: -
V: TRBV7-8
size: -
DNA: TGTGCCAGCAGCTTAGTAGGTCCCACCTACGAGCAGTACTTC
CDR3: CASSLVGPTYEQYF

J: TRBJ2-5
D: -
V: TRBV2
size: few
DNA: TGTGCCAGCAGACAAGAGACCCAGTACTTC
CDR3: CASRQETQYF

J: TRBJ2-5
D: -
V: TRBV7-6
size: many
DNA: TGTGCCAGCAGCTTCCAAGGAGCCCGGCCAGAGACCCAGTACTTC
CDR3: CASSFQGARPETQYF

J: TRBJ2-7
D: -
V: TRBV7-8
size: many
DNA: TGTGCCAGCAGCTTAGAGGTCTCCTACGAGCAGTACTTC
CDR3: CASSLEVSYEQYF

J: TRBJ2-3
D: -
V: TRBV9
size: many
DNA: TGTGCCAGCAGCGTAAGGCAGGAGACAGATACGCAGTATTTT
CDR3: CASSVRQETDTQYF

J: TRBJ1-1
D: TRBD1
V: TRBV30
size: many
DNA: TGTGCCTGGCAGGGGGGTTCTGAAGCTTTCTTT
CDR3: CAWQGGSEAFF

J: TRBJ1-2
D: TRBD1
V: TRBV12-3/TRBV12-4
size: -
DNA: TGTGCCAGCAGTCCAGGGACAGGGTGGAAGAGCTATGGCTACACCTTC
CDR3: CASSPGTGWKSYGYTF

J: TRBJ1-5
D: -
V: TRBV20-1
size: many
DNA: TGCAGTGCTAGAAGGACCCTGGGCCAGCCCCAGCATTTT
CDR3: CSARRTLGQPQHF

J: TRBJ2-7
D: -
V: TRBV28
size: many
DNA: TGTGCCACCCAACAACGGGAGCAGTACTTC
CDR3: CATQQREQYF

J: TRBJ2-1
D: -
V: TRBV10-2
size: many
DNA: TGCGCCAGCACCCTCCGAGGAGGGTGGGGCGATGAGCAGTTCTTC
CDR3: CASTLRGGWGDEQFF

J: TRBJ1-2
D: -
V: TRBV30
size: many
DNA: TGTGCCTGGAGCGCCGGGACTCTGGAGCGCTACACCTTC
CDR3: CAWSAGTLERYTF

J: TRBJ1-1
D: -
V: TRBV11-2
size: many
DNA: TGTGCCACCCTTTCGCGGGGGGGTTGGGACACTGAAGCTTTCTTT
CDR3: CATLSRGGWDTEAFF